These 27 T cell receptor beta chains share one sample of origin, sequenced in a study of blood T cell repertoires in COVID-19. Measured with immunoSEQ multiplex PCR; TCRdb has only the in-frame clones, and not every one. This repertoire shows fewer than 300,000 clones, approximately 84% found once; its top ten account for roughly 15%. Material for sequencing was PBMCs or T cells enriched from blood (not recorded which). Receptors were obtained from a man aged 18 to 29 who had recovered from COVID-19.

This chain links TRBV3-1 (or the pseudogene TRBV3-2) with TRBJ2-5, with D maybe TRBD1 (6 bases). CDR3 length equals 13 residues. Germline V gene lookup returns CDR1 LGHDT and CDR2 YNNKEL (reference sequence). Trimming removed 1 base from V and 7 bases from J, with 10 bases in between. CDR3 nucleotide sequence: TGTGCCAGCAGCCAAGGGGGGCCCGGGACCCAGTACTTC. This sequence encodes CASSQGGPGTQYF.

The chain recombines TRBV2 with TRBJ2-7; 15 bases match TRBD2. Germline V gene sequence: CDR1 SNHLY, CDR2 FYNNEI. The CDR3 is 14 amino acids. J gave up 6 bases and V 7 bases, and 4 bases lay outside the gene matches. The CDR3 DNA follows: TGTGCCAGCAATCCGGGACTAGCGGGGGGCGAGCAGTACTTC. Residues: CASNPGLAGGEQYF. The full variable domain, its missing parts supplied by reference TRBV2 and TRBJ2-7, is EPEVTQTPSHQVTQMGQEVILRCVPISNHLYFYWYRQILGQKVEFLVSFYNNEISEKSEIFDDQFSVERPDGSNFTLKIRSTKLEDSAMYFCASNPGLAGGEQYFGPGTRLTVT.

The V gene is TRBV15, the J gene TRBJ2-1, with 8 bases identical to TRBD2. Trimming at V came to 0 bases and at J to 6 bases, leaving 4 bases not matched to a gene. The V gene's germline CDR1 is LNHNV and CDR2 YYDKDF (reference sequence). This CDR3 is built from 15 residues. This chain's CDR3 is CATSRDPTSGNEQFF. The DNA of the CDR3 is TGTGCCACCAGCAGAGACCCAACTAGCGGCAATGAGCAGTTCTTC.

This rearrangement joins TRBV7-2 to TRBJ2-7; 7 positions agree with TRBD1. This CDR3 region has 14 residues. Germline assignment: CDR1 SGHTA and CDR2 FQGNSA. V gave up 5 bases and J gave up 3 bases; unmatched junction bases: 7. The CDR3: CASSLSPGGYEQYF. The CDR3 DNA sequence: TGTGCCAGCAGCCTGTCACCAGGGGGCTACGAGCAGTACTTC.

V gene TRBV19 combines with J gene TRBJ1-4; D is uncertain. CDR1 is LNHDA and CDR2 is SQIVND in the germline V gene (reference sequence). The CDR3 has 14 residues. The germline V and J ends were trimmed by 6 bases and 5 bases, with 13 bases remaining between them. The CDR3 region has the DNA TGTGCCAGTAGGAACAGCGGGCGGAATGAAAAACTGTTTTTT. This translates into CASRNSGRNEKLFF.

This chain joins TRBV19 and TRBJ2-1, with TRBD1 identical over 8 bases. This CDR3 region has 19 residues. Germline V gives CDR1 LNHDA, CDR2 SQIVND (reference sequence). After removal of 4 bases from V and 0 bases from J, the junction contained 14 bases not matched to a gene. CDR3 residues: CASSKTGGASLSSYNEQFF. CDR3 DNA sequence: TGTGCCAGTAGTAAAACAGGGGGTGCTTCTCTAAGCTCCTACAATGAGCAGTTCTTC.

This clone was seen once. The rearrangement uses TRBV10-3 and TRBJ2-7; TRBD1 aligns across 7 bases. This CDR3 has 13 amino acids. With V trimmed by 9 bases and J by 0 bases, 5 bases remained unmatched. CDR1 is ENHRY and CDR2 is SYGVKD in the germline V gene. CDR3 coding DNA: TGTGCCATTGGAAGGGACAGCTCCTACGAGCAGTACTTC. It yields the protein CAIGRDSSYEQYF.

This clone was seen a handful of times. This sample also contains other DNA sequences that code for the same CDR3. This chain joins TRBV12-3 or TRBV12-4 and TRBJ1-3, with D unclear. The CDR3 runs to 13 residues. Trimming removed 5 bases at V and 0 bases at J, with 5 bases between. CDR3 region: CASSQVSGNTIYF. Here the CDR3 DNA reads TGTGCCAGCAGTCAGGTCTCTGGAAACACCATATATTTT.

The chain joins TRBV28 to TRBJ2-4, with 11 bases identical to TRBD2. V dropped 5 bases and J dropped 0; count of bases not matched to a gene: 12. CDR1 is MDHEN and CDR2 is SYDVKM in the germline V gene. This CDR3 is 19 amino acids long. CDR3 protein: CASSPRRGLAELAKNIQYF. DNA of the CDR3: TGTGCCAGCAGTCCCCGGAGGGGACTAGCGGAGCTAGCCAAAAACATTCAGTACTTC.

This sequence joins TRBV5-8 and TRBJ1-4; D gene uncertain. The CDR3 is 15 residues long. Trimming took 1 base from V and 1 from J, leaving 8 bases between them. Germline-derived CDR1 and CDR2 are SGHTS and YDEGEE. The CDR3 nucleotides are TGTGCCAGCAGCTTGTTCCCAGGAACTAATGAAAAACTGTTTTTT. It specifies CASSLFPGTNEKLFF.

The chain is built from TRBV6-5 and TRBJ2-1; maybe TRBD1 (5 bases). V gave up 2 bases and J gave up 10 bases, with 9 bases separating them. Germline V gene data show CDR1 as MNHEY and CDR2 as SVGAGI. The CDR3 length is 12 residues. CDR3 region: CASSYGPGEQFF. CDR3 DNA: TGTGCCAGCAGTTACGGTCCAGGGGAGCAGTTCTTC.

This chain links TRBV2 with TRBJ1-2; D ambiguous. The CDR3 totals 16 residues. Germline assignment: CDR1 SNHLY and CDR2 FYNNEI. V lost 4 bases, J lost 4 bases, and 19 bases lay in between. The CDR3 loop is CASSASMHMTGYGYTF. CDR3 nucleotide sequence: TGTGCCAGCAGTGCCTCGATGCATATGACGGGCTATGGCTACACCTTC.

CDR3 DNA sequence: TGTGCCAGCAGCTCGGGGGAAGTTAGCGGGAAGGAGACCCAGTACTTC. Its protein product is CASSSGEVSGKETQYF. The rearrangement joins TRBV3-1 (or the pseudogene TRBV3-2) to TRBJ2-5; 8 bases are shared with TRBD2. Trimming cost V 5 bases and J 5 bases; bases outside gene matches: 13. Germline V CDR1 and CDR2: LGHDT, YNNKEL (reference sequence). The CDR3 extends over 16 amino acids.

The chain is built from TRBV25-1 and TRBJ2-1, with 14 bases fitting TRBD2. V gave up 5 bases and J gave up 6 bases; unmatched junction bases: 3. The CDR3 loop spans 15 amino acids. Per germline, CDR1 MGHDK and CDR2 SYGVNS. The CDR3 reads CASSPGTSGSNEQFF. CDR3 bases: TGTGCCAGCAGTCCCGGGACTAGCGGGAGCAATGAGCAGTTCTTC. Using reference TRBV25-1 and TRBJ2-1 for the parts outside the CDR3, the full variable domain is EADIYQTPRYLVIGTGKKITLECSQTMGHDKMYWYQQDPGMELHLIHYSYGVNSTEKGDLSSESTVSRIRTEHFPLTLESARPSHTSQYLCASSPGTSGSNEQFFGPGTRLTVL.

The chain employs TRBV4-1 and TRBJ1-3; tentative D call: TRBD1 (6 bases). This CDR3 has 16 residues. CDR1 MGHRA and CDR2 YSYEKL come from the germline V gene. Trimming shortened V by 4 bases and J by 4 bases, and 17 bases separated the two germline ends. The CDR3 coding sequence is TGCGCCAGCAGCCCCCACGGCGCAGGGGTAGGAAACACCATATATTTT. Its translation is CASSPHGAGVGNTIYF.

V usage is TRBV28 and J usage is TRBJ2-4; no definite D call. CDR1 is MDHEN, CDR2 SYDVKM, per germline. V was pared by 1 base and J by 1 base, with 8 bases between. This CDR3 contains 15 residues. CDR3 sequence: CASSLSLVAKNIQYF. DNA of the CDR3: TGTGCCAGCAGTTTATCTCTAGTTGCCAAAAACATTCAGTACTTC.

The CDR3 reads CASSLNYHGYTF. CDR3 coding DNA: TGTGCCAGCAGCTTGAACTACCATGGCTACACCTTC. V usage is TRBV7-9 and J usage is TRBJ1-2; D is ambiguous. Per germline, CDR1 SEHNR and CDR2 FQNEAQ (reference sequence). The V gene lost 3 bases and the J gene lost 6 bases, with 8 bases spanning the gap. The CDR3 length is 12 residues.

This sequence joins TRBV2 and TRBJ1-2; a weak D match, TRBD1 (6 bases). Trimming stripped 6 bases from V and 0 bases from J, with 14 bases between. Germline lookup yields CDR1 SNHLY and CDR2 FYNNEI. The CDR3 contains 15 residues. The CDR3 coding sequence is TGTGCCAGCAGCTGGGGGCCGACCCCTAACTATGGCTACACCTTC. It codes for CASSWGPTPNYGYTF.

The chain is built from TRBV29-1 and TRBJ1-2; D is ambiguous. Germline V lookup: CDR1 SQVTM, CDR2 ANQGSEA. V lost 5 bases, J lost 8 bases, and 12 bases lay in between. The CDR3 is made up of 11 amino acids. This CDR3 reads CSVQLDTGYTF. CDR3 coding DNA: TGCAGCGTTCAGTTAGACACAGGCTACACCTTC.

The chain uses TRBV28 and TRBJ2-3, with 7 bases matching TRBD1. Trimming cost V 5 bases and J 1 base; bases outside gene matches: 3. The CDR3 spans 14 residues. Per germline, CDR1 MDHEN and CDR2 SYDVKM. CDR3 sequence: CASSQGVRTDTQYF. Written as DNA, the CDR3 is TGTGCCAGCAGTCAGGGGGTTCGCACAGATACGCAGTATTTT.

The chain is built from TRBV19 and TRBJ2-5; D unresolved. V lost 4 bases, J lost 0 bases, and 3 bases lay in between. CDR3 length: 12 residues. From germline, CDR1 is LNHDA and CDR2 SQIVND (reference sequence). CDR3 amino acids: CASSTNQETQYF. The DNA for the CDR3 is TGTGCCAGTAGTACCAACCAAGAGACCCAGTACTTC.

The J gene is TRBJ2-2, the V gene TRBV21-1; no DNA check was done on the table's D call, TRBD1. TRBV21-1 is designated a pseudogene. The CDR3 runs 18 residues. The CDR3 DNA reads TGTGCCCAGATCTTAAGACGAGACAGGGATTGGTCCACCGGGGAGCTGTTTTTT. Translation: CAQILRRDRDWSTGELFF.

V and J are TRBV7-6 and TRBJ2-1, with 13 positions matching TRBD2. This CDR3 is 17 amino acids long. Losses at the gene ends were 2 bases for V and 2 bases for J; bases not matched to a gene: 3. The germline gives CDR1 SGHVS, CDR2 FNYEAQ. CDR3 nucleotide sequence: TGTGCCAGCAGCTTAACTAGCGGGGGGGCGACCTACAATGAGCAGTTCTTC. Translating it yields CASSLTSGGATYNEQFF.

The CDR3: CAISDPDRLRYEQYF. The CDR3, as DNA: TGTGCCATCAGTGATCCGGACAGGTTGCGCTACGAGCAGTACTTC. The chain couples TRBV10-3 to TRBJ2-7; 7 nucleotides line up with TRBD1. Losses at the gene ends were 3 bases for V and 3 bases for J; bases not matched to a gene: 8. There are 15 residues in the CDR3. The germline CDR1 and CDR2 sequences are ENHRY and SYGVKD.

The chain couples TRBV28 to TRBJ1-1; D ambiguous. V lost 5 bases and J 2 bases, leaving 12 bases between the germline ends. The CDR3 runs to 14 residues. Germline CDR1 reads MDHEN; CDR2 reads SYDVKM. The CDR3 is CASSPSWTNTEAFF. CDR3 nucleotides: TGTGCCAGCAGTCCCTCCTGGACTAACACTGAAGCTTTCTTT.

The chain recombines TRBV5-4 with TRBJ2-1; D unclear. CDR1 is SGHNT and CDR2 is YYREEE in the germline V gene (reference sequence). The CDR3 is made up of 13 amino acids. The V end was cut by 1 base, the J end by 8 bases, with 10 bases between. The CDR3 protein is CASSLLTVYEQFF. The CDR3 DNA follows: TGTGCCAGCAGCTTGCTGACTGTATATGAGCAGTTCTTC.

J is TRBJ1-4 and V is TRBV5-1, with a tentative D call TRBD1 (5 bases). V lost 4 bases to trimming and J lost 8 bases, with 15 bases between them. The CDR3 totals 14 residues. Germline CDR1 and CDR2: SGHRS and YFSETQ. The CDR3 is CASSGGLGGEKLFF. CDR3 DNA sequence: TGCGCCAGCAGCGGGGGTCTGGGAGGGGAAAAACTGTTTTTT.